The 10 T cell receptor beta chains below all came from one sample that was sequenced in a study of CD8 T cells in ankylosing spondylitis. TCRdb called the 5' RACE reads again in MiXCR, with one record for every CDR3 protein. The sample holds 250,000 to 300,000 distinct CDR3 sequences, around 20% seen once. Sequencing used blood, either unsorted or a sorted T cell fraction (not recorded which). The receptor set was obtained from a male donor with ankylosing spondylitis or in good health (not recorded which).

The chain combines TRBV27 with TRBJ1-3, with D unclear. Per the germline V gene, CDR1 is MNHEY and CDR2 is SMNVEV (reference sequence). Trimming removed 8 bases at V and 9 bases at J, with 11 bases between. The CDR3 contains 11 residues. The DNA of the CDR3 is TGTGCCAGCGGGATTGGGAGCACCATATATTTT. This sequence encodes CASGIGSTIYF.

The chain has TRBV12-3 or TRBV12-4 and TRBJ2-2; no definite D call. Trimming left V 7 bases short and J 6 bases short, with 12 bases between. The CDR3 runs 13 residues. CDR3 amino acids: CASIEIGAGELFF. Here the CDR3 DNA reads TGTGCCAGCATTGAGATAGGTGCCGGGGAGCTGTTTTTT.

This rearrangement joins TRBV12-3 or TRBV12-4 to TRBJ1-6, with 9 positions matching TRBD1. CDR3 size: 14 residues. V shed 3 bases, J shed 8 bases, and the junction held 2 bases outside the gene matches. CDR3 in DNA: TGTGCCAGCAGTTTGACAGGGGGTTATTCACCCCTCCACTTT. Protein sequence: CASSLTGGYSPLHF.

This clonotype was observed at least ten times. The gene calls are TRBV5-6 and TRBJ2-7; no clear D. This CDR3 has 11 amino acids. V gave up 4 bases and J gave up 6 bases, with 8 bases separating them. Germline V gene lookup returns CDR1 SGHDT and CDR2 YYEEEE. This CDR3 is CASSVVGEQYV. The CDR3 DNA reads as TGTGCCAGCAGCGTAGTGGGCGAGCAGTACGTC.

This rearrangement joins TRBV20-1 to TRBJ1-1; D might be TRBD1 (6 bases). This CDR3 is built from 16 residues. Per the germline V gene, CDR1 is DFQATT and CDR2 is SNEGSKA (reference sequence). Trimming pared 1 base from V and 0 bases from J, leaving 15 bases between. CDR3 in amino acids: CSARGGAGPVNTEAFF. In nucleotides, the CDR3 is TGCAGTGCTAGAGGGGGGGCAGGGCCGGTGAACACTGAAGCTTTCTTT.

About this clonotype: A much larger clone is a single base away; this may be a read error. The CDR3 DNA follows: TGTGCCAGCAGAAGGGGCCTAGCGGGACCAGATAAGCAGTATTTT. Translating gives CASRRGLAGPDKQYF. V usage is TRBV5-5 and J usage is TRBJ2-3; 9 bases match TRBD2. The CDR3 spans 15 residues. Per germline, CDR1 SGHKS and CDR2 YYEKEE (reference sequence).

The chain combines TRBV5-1 with TRBJ2-5, with D maybe TRBD1 (6 bases). Germline CDR1 SGHRS, CDR2 YFSETQ. This CDR3 is 14 amino acids long. V gave up 3 bases and J gave up 3 bases, with 12 bases separating them. CDR3 sequence: CASSYRDTKETQYF. The CDR3 nucleotides are TGCGCCAGCAGCTACCGGGACACAAAAGAGACCCAGTACTTC.

The chain employs TRBV10-3 and TRBJ2-7, with D unclear. Germline lookup yields CDR1 ENHRY and CDR2 SYGVKD. V gave up 0 bases and J gave up 2 bases, with 8 bases separating them. The length of the CDR3 is 14 residues. The CDR3 spells CAISESGFTYEQYV. The DNA of the CDR3 is TGTGCCATCAGTGAGTCCGGATTCACCTACGAGCAGTACGTC.

The chain recombines TRBV9 with TRBJ2-2, with D unclear. Germline V gives CDR1 SGDLS, CDR2 YYNGEE. CDR3 length equals 15 residues. Trimming removed 0 bases at V and 3 bases at J, with 9 bases between. DNA of the CDR3: TGTGCCAGCAGCGTAGAGAGTACTCACACCGGGGAGCTGTTTTTT. It specifies CASSVESTHTGELFF.

The gene calls are TRBV12-3 or TRBV12-4 and TRBJ2-2; 9 positions agree with TRBD2. The length of the CDR3 is 15 residues. The V and J ends lost 6 bases and 1 base, in that order; junction bases with no gene match: 3. The CDR3 DNA is TGTGCCAGCAGCCTAGCGGGGTTGAACACCGGGGAGCTGTTTTTT. Its translation: CASSLAGLNTGELFF.